This entry is about one T cell receptor (beta chain). Its antigen is still unknown. This entry is derived from a study of CD4+ T cells in melanoma. Overall study results and limits: Neoantigen-specific CD4+ T cells in melanoma reportedly had diverse differentiation states. CD8+ T cell, macrophage and B cell function reportedly correlated with neoantigen-specific CD4+ T cells.

Germline-derived CDR1 and CDR2 are SEHNR and FQNEAQ (reference sequence). The CDR3 loop spans 15 amino acids. The J segment lost 7 bases and the V segment lost 5 bases, leaving 10 bases of the junction unmatched. The data were produced by immunoSEQ multiplex PCR, yet TCRdb's version contains in-frame clones alone and is incomplete. The sample holds tens of thousands of clones; roughly 87% are singletons and the top ten take 3.5% to 4%. V usage is TRBV7-9 and J usage is TRBJ2-7, with 11 positions matching TRBD1. This receptor was taken from a human donor with melanoma. The sequencing sample was made of cells from a culture (not recorded whether cultured in vitro). CDR3 loop: CASSLVGQGEWEQYF. The CDR3 region has the DNA TGTGCCAGCAGCCTTGTGGGACAGGGGGAGTGGGAGCAGTACTTC. The full variable domain, rest sourced from reference TRBV7-9 and TRBJ2-7, is DTGVSQNPRHKITKRGQNVTFRCDPISEHNRLYWYRQTLGQGPEFLTYFQNEAQLEKSRLLSDRFSAERPKGSFSTLEIQRTEQGDSAMYLCASSLVGQGEWEQYFGPGTRLTVT.